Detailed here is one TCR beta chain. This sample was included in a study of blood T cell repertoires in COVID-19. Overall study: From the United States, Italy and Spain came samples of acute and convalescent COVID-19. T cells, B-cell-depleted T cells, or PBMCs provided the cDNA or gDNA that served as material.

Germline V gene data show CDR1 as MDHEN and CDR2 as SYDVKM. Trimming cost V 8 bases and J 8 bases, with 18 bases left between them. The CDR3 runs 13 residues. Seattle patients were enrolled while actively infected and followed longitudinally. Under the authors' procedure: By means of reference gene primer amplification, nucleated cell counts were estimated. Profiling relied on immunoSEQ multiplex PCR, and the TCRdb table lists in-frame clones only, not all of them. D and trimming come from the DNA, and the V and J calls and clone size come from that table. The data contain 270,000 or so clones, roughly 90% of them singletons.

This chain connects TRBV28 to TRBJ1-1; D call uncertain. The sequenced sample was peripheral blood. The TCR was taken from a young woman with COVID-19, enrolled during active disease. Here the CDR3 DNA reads TGTGCCAGCCATATCTCCCCCGGGGTAGAAGCTTTCTTT. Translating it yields CASHISPGVEAFF.